This T cell receptor (beta chain) was captured in a study of cytomegalovirus exposure and HLA in healthy donors. The CDR3 runs 13 residues. CDR1 and CDR2 from the germline V gene are SEHNR and FQNEAQ (reference sequence). V dropped 5 bases and J dropped 2 bases, with 10 bases sitting between them. The PCR ran on 60 Vbeta and 13 Jbeta primers. The table came from immunoSEQ multiplex PCR; TCRdb's copy has only in-frame clones and leaves some out. The repertoire holds about 100,000 clones, with 63% as singletons. The TCR originated in a human donor in good health. The chain couples TRBV7-9 to TRBJ2-7, with D unclear. The specimen was PBMCs. The DNA of the CDR3 is TGTGCCAGCAGCACCGGGTTGACCTACGAGCAGTACTTC. The encoded protein is CASSTGLTYEQYF.